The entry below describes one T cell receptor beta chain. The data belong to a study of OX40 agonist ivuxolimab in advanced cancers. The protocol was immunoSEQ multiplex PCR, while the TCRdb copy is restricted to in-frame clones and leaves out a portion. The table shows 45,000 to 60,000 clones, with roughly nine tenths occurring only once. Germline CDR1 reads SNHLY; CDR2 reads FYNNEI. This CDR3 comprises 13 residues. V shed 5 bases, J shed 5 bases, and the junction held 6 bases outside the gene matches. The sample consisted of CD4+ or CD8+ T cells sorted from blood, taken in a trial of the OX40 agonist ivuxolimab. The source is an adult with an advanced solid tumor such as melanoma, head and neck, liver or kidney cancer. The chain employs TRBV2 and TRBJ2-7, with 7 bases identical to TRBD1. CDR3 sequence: CASSRNRGDEQYF. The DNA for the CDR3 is TGTGCCAGCAGTAGAAACAGGGGAGACGAGCAGTACTTC.